Below, 32 T cell receptor beta chains from the same sample are listed, as sequenced in a study of identical twins (dated by TCRdb to the mid-2010s). Libraries were built with 5' RACE. The data were produced on an Illumina HiSeq 2000. TCRdb trimmed the raw reads at Q25, called clones with MiXCR and kept productive beta chains. Rows merge per CDR3 protein into single entries with the most common DNA and genes. The sample yields about 720,000 distinct CDR3 sequences; 8.5% to 9.5% were counted once. Around 0.98% of the sample is in the top ten clones. These sequences were also reported in another study, on yellow fever vaccine responses in identical twins.

Sequencing input: PBMCs. The receptors come from a woman between 18 and 29 years old in good health.

This clonotype has only a few counts. V is TRBV5-5 and J is TRBJ2-7; D is tentatively TRBD1 or TRBD2 (5 bases each). This CDR3 comprises 14 residues. Germline V lookup: CDR1 SGHKS, CDR2 YYEKEE (reference sequence). V was shortened by 2 bases and J by 6 bases, with 15 bases between the two germline ends. In DNA, the CDR3 is TGTGCCAGCAGCTTTCGGGTGGGGACGGCCGAGCAGTACTTC. This encodes CASSFRVGTAEQYF.

This clonotype was detected only a few times. The gene calls are TRBV9 and TRBJ2-7; 9 bases map to TRBD2. V was clipped by 4 bases and J by 3 bases; unmatched bases: 11. In germline, CDR1 is SGDLS, CDR2 YYNGEE. The CDR3 is made up of 16 amino acids. The CDR3: CASSPVGLAGYYEQYF. The CDR3 nucleotides are TGTGCCAGCAGCCCAGTTGGGCTAGCGGGGTACTACGAGCAGTACTTC.

The V gene is TRBV7-8, the J gene TRBJ2-1; D may be TRBD2 (5 bases). CDR1 is SGHVS, CDR2 FQNEAQ, per germline. V lost 1 base and J lost 0, with 13 bases in between. The CDR3 is 17 residues long. CDR3 DNA sequence: TGTGCCAGCAGCTTAGTAGCGCGGCGGGCCTCCTACAATGAGCAGTTCTTC. Its translation is CASSLVARRASYNEQFF.

The chain is built from TRBV6-1 and TRBJ1-2, with D tentatively TRBD1 (6 bases). V lost 6 bases to trimming and J lost 8 bases, with 22 bases between them. The germline V gene encodes CDR1 MNHNS and CDR2 SASEGT. The CDR3 is made up of 15 amino acids. The CDR3 bases are TGTGCCAGCAGCCCACGGTGGGGGCCTAGCAGGGGCTACACCTTC. Protein: CASSPRWGPSRGYTF.

The chain links TRBV6-2 or TRBV6-3 to TRBJ2-1; possibly TRBD1 or TRBD2 for D (5 bases each). This CDR3 region has 16 residues. V was trimmed by 5 bases and J by 8 bases, leaving 22 bases between them. Germline V lookup: CDR1 MNHEY, CDR2 SVGEGT. The CDR3 is CASSTPGTIGIHEQFF. In nucleotides, the CDR3 is TGTGCCAGCAGTACACCCGGGACCATCGGTATCCATGAGCAGTTCTTC.

This clonotype has just a few counts. The rearrangement links TRBV27 to TRBJ1-4; D gene unclear. This CDR3 has 12 residues. V lost 8 bases and J lost 8, with 12 bases in between. The germline CDR1 and CDR2 sequences are MNHEY and SMNVEV (reference sequence). The CDR3 region is CASGFSDEKLFF. The CDR3 DNA reads TGTGCCAGCGGATTCAGCGACGAAAAACTGTTTTTT.

The chain employs TRBV6-4 and TRBJ2-6; tentative D call: TRBD1 (6 bases). V was pared by 6 bases and J by 12 bases, with 12 bases between. The CDR3 contains 12 residues. Germline V CDR1 and CDR2: MRHNA, SNTAGT. The chain's CDR3 is CASSETDSVLTF. In nucleotides, the CDR3 is TGTGCCAGCAGCGAAACGGACAGCGTCCTGACTTTC.

The V call is TRBV15, the J call TRBJ1-6; the D is unclear. V was cut by 3 bases and J by 5 bases, with 11 bases left in between. This CDR3 spans 15 amino acids. The germline CDR1 and CDR2 sequences are LNHNV and YYDKDF (reference sequence). The chain's CDR3 is CATSRQDGDNSPLHF. The CDR3 coding sequence is TGTGCCACCAGCAGGCAGGACGGTGATAATTCACCCCTCCACTTT. Full variable domain (outside the CDR3, taken from reference TRBV15 and TRBJ1-6): DAMVIQNPRYQVTQFGKPVTLSCSQTLNHNVMYWYQQKSSQAPKLLFHYYDKDFNNEADTPDNFQSRRPNTSFCFLDIRSPGLGDTAMYLCATSRQDGDNSPLHFGNGTRLTVT.

This clonotype has just a few counts. This rearrangement joins TRBV30 to TRBJ2-7; 10 positions match TRBD1. The germline V gene encodes CDR1 GTSNPN and CDR2 SVGIG (reference sequence). Trimming removed 5 bases from V and 1 base from J; junction bases left unmatched: 2. The CDR3 runs 13 residues. The chain's CDR3 is CAWRDRGSYEQYF. In DNA, the CDR3 is TGTGCCTGGCGGGACAGGGGTTCCTACGAGCAGTACTTC.

The sample holds many counts of this clonotype. The chain has TRBV3-1 and TRBJ2-3; TRBD1 matches at 9 bases. Per the germline V gene, CDR1 is LGHDT and CDR2 is YNNKEL (reference sequence). J lost 2 bases, V lost 2 bases, and 2 bases had no gene match. The CDR3 consists of 15 residues. CDR3 residues: CASSQRDRVTDTQYF. The CDR3 DNA reads TGTGCCAGCAGCCAAAGGGACAGGGTCACAGATACGCAGTATTTT.

This clonotype has more than one count but fewer than ten. V is TRBV7-2 and J is TRBJ2-7; no reliable D call. V was cut by 8 bases and J by 3 bases, with 14 bases left in between. The CDR3 covers 13 residues. Germline assignment: CDR1 SGHTA and CDR2 FQGNSA. The CDR3, as DNA: TGTGCCAGCGGGAAGGGTGTGGGCTACGAGCAGTACTTC. This codes for CASGKGVGYEQYF.

This clonotype was detected only a few times. The chain recombines TRBV6-1 with TRBJ2-1; 7 nucleotides line up with TRBD1. With V trimmed by 7 bases and J by 0 bases, 9 bases remained unmatched. Germline CDR1 MNHNS, CDR2 SASEGT. The CDR3 has 16 amino acids. Here the CDR3 DNA reads TGTGCCAGCAAAAAGGGGACAGCAGGCTCCTACAATGAGCAGTTCTTC. Amino acid sequence: CASKKGTAGSYNEQFF.

There are a few counts of this clonotype. The chain has TRBV15 and TRBJ2-3; 15 nucleotides align to TRBD2. The CDR3 contains 17 residues. V gave up 6 bases and J gave up 4 bases; unmatched junction bases: 8. Germline V gives CDR1 LNHNV, CDR2 YYDKDF (reference sequence). This CDR3 reads CATRPPGLAGGSDTQYF. The CDR3, as DNA: TGTGCCACCAGACCTCCGGGACTAGCGGGGGGATCAGATACGCAGTATTTT. Filled out from reference TRBV15 and TRBJ2-3, the complete variable domain reads DAMVIQNPRYQVTQFGKPVTLSCSQTLNHNVMYWYQQKSSQAPKLLFHYYDKDFNNEADTPDNFQSRRPNTSFCFLDIRSPGLGDTAMYLCATRPPGLAGGSDTQYFGPGTRLTVL.

This clonotype has at least ten counts. The chain employs TRBV7-8 and TRBJ1-1; 7 bases match TRBD1. Trimming at V came to 4 bases and at J to 1 base, leaving 6 bases not matched to a gene. CDR1 and CDR2 from the germline V gene are SGHVS and FQNEAQ. The CDR3 totals 15 residues. In DNA, the CDR3 is TGTGCCAGCAGCTCCCCGGGACAGAGGAACACTGAAGCTTTCTTT. This translates into CASSSPGQRNTEAFF.

This clonotype was recorded a few times. The chain joins TRBV29-1 to TRBJ2-6; 9 bases line up with TRBD1. The CDR3 extends over 14 amino acids. Germline-derived CDR1 and CDR2 are SQVTM and ANQGSEA. After removal of 7 bases from V and 3 bases from J, the junction contained 4 bases not matched to a gene. The CDR3 region is CSAWTGVGANVLTF. The CDR3 DNA reads as TGCAGCGCCTGGACAGGGGTTGGGGCCAACGTCCTGACTTTC.

This clonotype was counted only a few times. V is TRBV20-1 and J is TRBJ1-1; TRBD1 aligns across 7 bases. Germline assignment: CDR1 DFQATT and CDR2 SNEGSKA (reference sequence). V lost 1 base and J lost 2; bases outside the gene matches: 7. The length of the CDR3 is 15 residues. The CDR3 spells CSARAWDRINTEAFF. The CDR3 nucleotides read TGCAGTGCTAGAGCGTGGGACAGAATCAACACTGAAGCTTTCTTT.

The chain links TRBV6-5 to TRBJ2-1; D remains unclear. Germline CDR1 MNHEY, CDR2 SVGAGI. This CDR3 contains 16 residues. V was clipped by 0 bases and J by 5 bases, with 14 bases between them. The CDR3 loop reads CASSYSAENFDNEQFF. In DNA, the CDR3 is TGTGCCAGCAGTTACTCGGCCGAGAATTTTGACAATGAGCAGTTCTTC.

This clonotype was seen more than once but under ten times. The V call is TRBV3-1, the J call TRBJ2-7; 8 nucleotides match TRBD2. V lost 5 bases and J lost 2; bases outside the gene matches: 8. Germline CDR1 reads LGHDT; CDR2 reads YNNKEL (reference sequence). CDR3 length equals 15 residues. CDR3 nucleotide sequence: TGTGCCAGCAGCAATAGCGGGGAATTAACCTACGAGCAGTACTTC. It is translated as CASSNSGELTYEQYF.

The rearrangement joins TRBV7-2 to TRBJ2-1, with 7 bases aligning to TRBD2. The CDR3 contains 15 residues. In germline, CDR1 is SGHTA, CDR2 FQGNSA. J lost 6 bases, V lost 0 bases, and 5 bases had no gene match. CDR3 nucleotide sequence: TGTGCCAGCAGCTTAGCGGGAGGGCCCCTCAATGAGCAGTTCTTC. Amino acid sequence: CASSLAGGPLNEQFF.

There are a few counts of this clonotype. V and J are TRBV10-3 and TRBJ1-5; 10 nucleotides align to TRBD1. V gave up 4 bases and J gave up 2 bases; unmatched junction bases: 8. Germline V lookup: CDR1 ENHRY, CDR2 SYGVKD. The CDR3 is 17 residues long. The CDR3 DNA sequence: TGTGCCATCAGTGCCGGCTCGACAGGGGGCGGCAATCAGCCCCAGCATTTT. It specifies CAISAGSTGGGNQPQHF.

This clonotype was seen ten or more times. The gene calls are TRBV7-6 and TRBJ2-3, with 11 bases matching TRBD2. CDR1 SGHVS and CDR2 FNYEAQ come from the germline V gene. This CDR3 is 16 amino acids long. V lost 5 bases, J lost 3 bases, and 7 bases stayed unmatched. The CDR3 spells CASSRLAGGLTDTQYF. Written as DNA, the CDR3 is TGTGCCAGCAGCAGATTAGCGGGGGGGCTGACAGATACGCAGTATTTT.

The V gene is TRBV5-1, the J gene TRBJ2-3; 9 bases align to TRBD2. The trim removed 4 bases at V and 4 bases at J, leaving 7 bases unmatched. The CDR3 is made up of 15 amino acids. The germline CDR1 and CDR2 sequences are SGHRS and YFSETQ. The CDR3 DNA is TGCGCCAGCAGCAGTCGAGCGGGAGGCTCAGATACGCAGTATTTT. Protein sequence: CASSSRAGGSDTQYF. Variable domain in full (rest from reference TRBV5-1 and TRBJ2-3): KAGVTQTPRYLIKTRGQQVTLSCSPISGHRSVSWYQQTPGQGLQFLFEYFSETQRNKGNFPGRFSGRQFSNSRSEMNVSTLELGDSALYLCASSSRAGGSDTQYFGPGTRLTVL.

This clonotype was detected only a few times. CDR3 nucleotides: TGCGCCAGCAGGACCAGGGTCAACACTGAAGCTTTCTTT. Its protein product is CASRTRVNTEAFF. V is TRBV5-1 and J is TRBJ1-1; a possible D gene is TRBD1 (5 bases). From germline, CDR1 is SGHRS and CDR2 YFSETQ. CDR3 length equals 13 residues. V was trimmed by 5 bases and J by 2 bases, leaving 10 bases between them.

This clonotype was observed a few times. The chain is built from TRBV7-2 and TRBJ2-5; D is undetermined. The CDR3 contains 14 residues. Germline assignment: CDR1 SGHTA and CDR2 FQGNSA. V was pared by 1 base and J by 3 bases, with 9 bases between. CDR3 DNA sequence: TGTGCCAGCAGCTTAGTGGTGTGGGAAGAGACCCAGTACTTC. This sequence encodes CASSLVVWEETQYF.

This clonotype appeared many times. The J gene is TRBJ2-7, the V gene TRBV4-3, with 10 bases aligning to TRBD2. V lost 5 bases, J lost 5 bases, and 9 bases stayed unmatched. The CDR3 is 15 amino acids. Per the germline V gene, CDR1 is LGHNA and CDR2 is YSLEER. CDR3 sequence reads: CASSNGLAVIHEQYF. The CDR3 DNA follows: TGCGCCAGCAGCAACGGACTAGCGGTGATTCACGAGCAGTACTTC.

This clonotype was seen at least ten times. The gene calls are TRBV5-1 and TRBJ2-3; 10 bases are a match to TRBD2. V lost 1 base, J lost 4 bases, and 6 bases stayed unmatched. Germline V lookup: CDR1 SGHRS, CDR2 YFSETQ. The CDR3 has 16 residues. The CDR3 protein is CASSLLSSGRADTQYF. The CDR3 DNA sequence: TGCGCCAGCAGCTTGTTGTCTAGCGGGAGAGCAGATACGCAGTATTTT.

This clonotype has more than one count but fewer than ten. This chain links TRBV6-5 with TRBJ2-5, with 10 positions matching TRBD1. The trim removed 2 bases at V and 1 base at J, leaving 4 bases unmatched. The CDR3 loop spans 16 amino acids. Germline CDR1 MNHEY, CDR2 SVGAGI. DNA of the CDR3: TGTGCCAGCAGTTACCAGGACAGGGGGATCCAAGAGACCCAGTACTTC. Protein: CASSYQDRGIQETQYF.

This clonotype was seen a few times. The chain is built from TRBV14 and TRBJ1-2, with D uncertain. V gave up 0 bases and J gave up 4 bases, with 21 bases separating them. The CDR3 consists of 18 residues. Germline V gene data show CDR1 as SGHDN and CDR2 as FVKESK. This chain's CDR3 is CASSQDKSFSPTLYGYTF. The CDR3 nucleotides read TGTGCCAGCAGCCAAGATAAGAGTTTTTCTCCTACGCTCTATGGCTACACCTTC.

This chain connects TRBV3-1 to TRBJ2-1, with 10 bases identical to TRBD1. CDR1 LGHDT and CDR2 YNNKEL come from the germline V gene (reference sequence). After removal of 4 bases from V and 6 bases from J, the junction contained 6 bases not matched to a gene. The CDR3 loop spans 15 amino acids. The CDR3 coding sequence is TGTGCCAGCAGCCCGACAGGGACAGGGGCCAATGAGCAGTTCTTC. It encodes CASSPTGTGANEQFF.

Ten or more counts support this clonotype. This chain connects TRBV29-1 to TRBJ1-2; D call uncertain. The CDR3 is 11 residues long. Germline loops: CDR1 SQVTM, CDR2 ANQGSEA. V was trimmed by 3 bases and J by 6 bases, leaving 8 bases between them. CDR3 in DNA: TGCAGCGTTGATGGAAGGGATGGCTACACCTTC. Translated: CSVDGRDGYTF.

This clonotype was counted only a few times. The CDR3 is CASSTSGGASTDTQYF. Here the CDR3 DNA reads TGTGCCAGCAGCACTAGCGGGGGAGCCAGCACAGATACGCAGTATTTT. J is TRBJ2-3 and V is TRBV7-3, with 11 bases that match TRBD2. Germline lookup yields CDR1 SGHTA and CDR2 FQGTGA. The CDR3 length is 16 residues. J was trimmed by 0 bases and V by 5 bases; bases with no gene match: 4.

Ten or more counts support this clonotype. The rearrangement uses TRBV5-1 and TRBJ2-7, with 8 bases that match TRBD2. The CDR3 is made up of 15 amino acids. J was trimmed by 4 bases and V by 0 bases; bases with no gene match: 6. The germline gives CDR1 SGHRS, CDR2 YFSETQ. CDR3 nucleotide sequence: TGCGCCAGCAGCTTGGTGAACGGGGGGGATTACGAGCAGTACTTC. As protein: CASSLVNGGDYEQYF.